These 25 T cell receptor beta chains were sequenced from one sample in a study of molecular identifiers for immune sequencing clone quantification. TCRdb reprocessed the PCR reads via MiXCR and lists one record per CDR3 protein. Among 60,000 to 75,000 distinct CDR3 sequences listed, 15% to 20% were seen once. Specimen: naive CD8+ T cells from blood, with Jurkat cell RNA spiked in. Documented subset: FACS-sorted CD8+CD4-CCR7+CD45RA+ naive T cells. These receptors all stem from a human donor in good health. Some libraries in this study had Jurkat cell RNA spiked in.

Only a few counts were recorded for this clonotype. The J gene is TRBJ1-1, the V gene TRBV5-4, with D perhaps matching TRBD1 (6 bases). The CDR3 length is 14 residues. In germline, CDR1 is SGHNT, CDR2 YYREEE (reference sequence). V dropped 2 bases and J dropped 6 bases, with 14 bases sitting between them. The CDR3 sequence is CASSFRGGSAEAFF. The CDR3 bases are TGTGCCAGCAGCTTCAGAGGGGGATCCGCTGAAGCTTTCTTT.

This clonotype was counted ten times or more. The V gene is TRBV29-1, the J gene TRBJ2-2, with D tentatively TRBD2 (5 bases). Germline V lookup: CDR1 SQVTM, CDR2 ANQGSEA. This CDR3 is built from 15 residues. V lost 4 bases, J lost 5 bases, and 17 bases lay in between. As DNA, the CDR3 is TGCAGCGTTGCCGTTTGGGGAGAAGGTACCGGGGAGCTGTTTTTT. This encodes CSVAVWGEGTGELFF.

This clonotype was detected ten times or more. The chain combines TRBV6-1 with TRBJ1-5; TRBD1 matches at 7 bases. This CDR3 has 18 amino acids. The germline V gene has CDR1 MNHNS and CDR2 SASEGT. J gave up 4 bases and V 6 bases, and 18 bases lay outside the gene matches. CDR3 DNA sequence: TGTGCCAGCAGCGCCGCCCTTAGGACAGGCTGGGTGAATCAGCCCCAGCATTTT. The encoded protein is CASSAALRTGWVNQPQHF.

This clonotype was counted at least ten times. CDR3: CASSYGAAYEQYF. The CDR3 DNA follows: TGTGCCAGCAGCTATGGGGCCGCCTACGAGCAGTACTTC. This chain connects TRBV27 to TRBJ2-7, with a possible D match to TRBD1 (5 bases). Trimming stripped 6 bases from V and 2 bases from J, with 11 bases between. The CDR3 has 13 residues. Germline V CDR1 and CDR2: MNHEY, SMNVEV (reference sequence).

This clonotype was seen only a few times. The CDR3 bases are TGCGCCAGCAGCCCGGGGGGGGACACAGGCACAGATACGCAGTATTTT. Amino acid sequence: CASSPGGDTGTDTQYF. V and J are TRBV5-1 and TRBJ2-3; 8 bases align to TRBD2. This CDR3 is built from 16 residues. V lost 4 bases and J lost 1; bases outside the gene matches: 8. Germline V gene lookup returns CDR1 SGHRS and CDR2 YFSETQ.

This sequence joins TRBV2 and TRBJ2-5; 7 positions match TRBD1. The germline V gene has CDR1 SNHLY and CDR2 FYNNEI. CDR3 length: 16 amino acids. After removal of 1 base from V and 5 bases from J, the junction contained 10 bases not matched to a gene. The CDR3 DNA sequence: TGTGCCAGCAGTGAAGAGACCGGGACAGAAAGGGAGACCCAGTACTTC. Translation: CASSEETGTERETQYF.

The table lists this clonotype with many counts. J is TRBJ2-7 and V is TRBV29-1; D could derive from TRBD1 or TRBD2 (5 bases each). The CDR3 has 14 residues. Trimming stripped 4 bases from V and 7 bases from J, with 20 bases between. The germline V gene encodes CDR1 SQVTM and CDR2 ANQGSEA. CDR3 loop: CSVAGTIKDKEQYF. CDR3 sequence (DNA): TGCAGCGTTGCCGGGACGATCAAGGATAAGGAGCAGTACTTC.

This clonotype has only a few counts. The chain uses TRBV28 and TRBJ2-1; TRBD2 matches at 9 bases. Looked up from germline, CDR1 is MDHEN and CDR2 is SYDVKM. This CDR3 comprises 18 residues. J lost 5 bases, V lost 4 bases, and 15 bases had no gene match. The CDR3 protein is CASSSSWPSGTNHNEQFF. The CDR3, as DNA: TGTGCCAGCAGTTCCTCCTGGCCTAGCGGGACAAACCACAATGAGCAGTTCTTC.

This clonotype was seen once. Given a much more abundant clone one base away, this may be a read error. The DNA for the CDR3 is TGCGGCGTTGAAAATGGGCTAGCCGGATTCGCGCAGTTCTTC. Encoded protein: CGVENGLAGFAQFF. The V and J genes are TRBV29-1 and TRBJ2-1, with D possibly matching TRBD2 (5 bases). CDR1 and CDR2 from the germline V gene are SQVTM and ANQGSEA. The CDR3 consists of 14 residues.

Points on this clonotype: This may be a read error, as it is one base from a much larger clone. The chain combines TRBV28 with TRBJ1-2; 7 positions match TRBD1. In germline, CDR1 is MDHEN, CDR2 SYDVKM. The CDR3 is 12 residues long. CDR3 loop: CAGSFGQAGYTF. CDR3 coding DNA: TGTGCCGGCAGTTTTGGACAGGCTGGCTACACCTTC.

V is TRBV15 and J is TRBJ2-7; D perhaps matches TRBD1 (5 bases). V lost 0 bases and J lost 2, with 14 bases in between. The V gene's germline CDR1 is LNHNV and CDR2 YYDKDF (reference sequence). CDR3 length: 16 residues. The CDR3 loop reads CATSREVTAGTYEQYF. CDR3 DNA sequence: TGTGCCACCAGCAGAGAGGTTACGGCAGGGACCTACGAGCAGTACTTC.

This clonotype was seen at least ten times. The chain joins TRBV15 to TRBJ1-5; no reliable D call. The length of the CDR3 is 16 residues. The V gene lost 5 bases and the J gene lost 4 bases, with 18 bases spanning the gap. The germline CDR1 and CDR2 sequences are LNHNV and YYDKDF (reference sequence). The CDR3 reads CATSPREKLFNQPQHF. The CDR3 DNA reads as TGTGCCACCAGCCCTCGGGAGAAATTATTTAATCAGCCCCAGCATTTT.

This clonotype appeared many times. V gene TRBV28 combines with J gene TRBJ2-4; D unresolved. V dropped 4 bases and J dropped 3 bases, with 16 bases sitting between them. Germline values: CDR1 MDHEN, CDR2 SYDVKM. The CDR3 length is 16 residues. As DNA, the CDR3 is TGTGCCAGCAGTTCTAACACGATGGGTGGCAAAAACATTCAGTACTTC. It translates to CASSSNTMGGKNIQYF. Based on the CDR3 plus reference TRBV28 and TRBJ2-4, the full variable domain is DVKVTQSSRYLVKRTGEKVFLECVQDMDHENMFWYRQDPGLGLRLIYFSYDVKMKEKGDIPEGYSVSREKKERFSLILESASTNQTSMYLCASSSNTMGGKNIQYFGAGTRLSVL.

This clonotype was detected ten times or more. The gene calls are TRBV11-3 and TRBJ2-1, with D tentatively TRBD2 (6 bases). V lost 5 bases and J lost 4, with 15 bases in between. The germline V gene encodes CDR1 SGHNT and CDR2 YENEEA. There are 15 residues in the CDR3. CDR3 DNA sequence: TGTGCCAGCAGCCCTATAAGCGGGCCGTACAATGAGCAGTTCTTC. Residues: CASSPISGPYNEQFF. The whole variable domain, filled in from reference TRBV11-3 and TRBJ2-1, reads EAGVVQSPRYKIIEKKQPVAFWCNPISGHNTLYWYLQNLGQGPELLIRYENEEAVDDSQLPKDRFSAERLKGVDSTLKIQPAELGDSAVYLCASSPISGPYNEQFFGPGTRLTVL.

Ten or more counts support this clonotype. V gene TRBV11-3 combines with J gene TRBJ1-2; D unclear. CDR3 length: 15 amino acids. CDR1 SGHNT and CDR2 YENEEA come from the germline V gene. V lost 3 bases, J lost 4 bases, and 15 bases lay in between. The CDR3 sequence: CASSFTLKSSYGYTF. CDR3 DNA sequence: TGTGCCAGCAGCTTTACTCTCAAGTCTAGCTATGGCTACACCTTC.

In its sample, this clonotype was seen many times. V and J are TRBV9 and TRBJ2-7; no clear D gene. Looked up from germline, CDR1 is SGDLS and CDR2 is YYNGEE. The CDR3 contains 14 residues. V shed 4 bases and J shed 3 bases, with 14 bases lying between them. CDR3 in amino acids: CASSLDKSRYEQYF. The CDR3 DNA is TGTGCCAGCAGCCTCGACAAGTCCCGCTACGAGCAGTACTTC.

This clonotype occurred many times. V gene TRBV14 combines with J gene TRBJ2-1; D call uncertain. Germline V gives CDR1 SGHDN, CDR2 FVKESK. Trimming shortened V by 3 bases and J by 11 bases, and 8 bases separated the two germline ends. This CDR3 is 11 amino acids long. The CDR3 here is CASSQGSQQFF. CDR3 DNA: TGTGCCAGCAGCCAGGGATCCCAGCAGTTCTTC.

Concerning this clonotype itself: Germline is not matched at one junction end, which may reflect a read error. This rearrangement joins TRBV6-6 to TRBJ2-5; 9 bases map to TRBD1. Per germline, CDR1 MNHNY and CDR2 SVGAGI (reference sequence). CDR3 size: 15 residues. CDR3 in amino acids: CASSYGQGSQETRYF. The DNA for the CDR3 is TGTGCCAGCAGTTACGGACAGGGGAGCCAAGAGACCCGGTACTTC.

This clonotype was picked up many times. This chain connects TRBV27 to TRBJ2-7; D is unresolved. The CDR3 spans 12 residues. The V gene lost 5 bases and the J gene lost 2 bases, with 7 bases spanning the gap. Looked up from germline, CDR1 is MNHEY and CDR2 is SMNVEV (reference sequence). In DNA, the CDR3 is TGTGCCAGCAGTCCGTCCCCCTACGAGCAGTACTTC. This sequence encodes CASSPSPYEQYF.

The chain recombines TRBV7-9 with TRBJ2-1, with a tentative D call TRBD1 (6 bases). Germline V gene sequence: CDR1 SEHNR, CDR2 FQNEAQ (reference sequence). V was trimmed by 5 bases and J by 6 bases, leaving 8 bases between them. This CDR3 has 12 residues. The CDR3, as DNA: TGTGCCAGCAGCGGACAGACCAATGAGCAGTTCTTC. Translating it yields CASSGQTNEQFF.

This clonotype was seen ten or more times. This chain connects TRBV4-1 to TRBJ2-7; D is possibly TRBD2 (5 bases). V lost 6 bases to trimming and J lost 0 bases, with 15 bases between them. The CDR3 runs 15 residues. Germline CDR1 reads MGHRA; CDR2 reads YSYEKL. This chain's CDR3 is CASSLRTGSSYEQYF. The CDR3 bases are TGCGCCAGCAGTCTTCGAACGGGGAGCTCCTACGAGCAGTACTTC.

At least ten counts were recorded for this clonotype. The chain carries TRBV3-1 and TRBJ2-7, with D possibly being TRBD2 (6 bases). This CDR3 has 15 amino acids. Per germline, CDR1 LGHDT and CDR2 YNNKEL (reference sequence). Deletions cut 4 bases from V and 6 bases from J, with 19 bases between. The CDR3, as DNA: TGTGCCAGCAGCCGCCCTGGGGAGCGGGTGTCCGAGCAGTACTTC. Translating it yields CASSRPGERVSEQYF.

This clonotype was counted many times. The DNA of the CDR3 is TGTGCCAGCAGCTTAGAGGTGCGGCCTCGAGGTACCGGGGAGCTGTTTTTT. Encoded protein: CASSLEVRPRGTGELFF. V and J are TRBV7-6 and TRBJ2-2, with unresolved D. The V gene lost 1 base and the J gene lost 5 bases, with 17 bases spanning the gap. The V gene's germline CDR1 is SGHVS and CDR2 FNYEAQ. This CDR3 is built from 17 residues.

This clonotype was seen ten or more times. The CDR3 DNA is TGCAGTGCTAGCGTTATGGAAGAGCAGTACTTC. Translated: CSASVMEEQYF. The chain links TRBV20-1 to TRBJ2-7; D ambiguous. The germline V and J ends were trimmed by 3 bases and 7 bases, with 10 bases remaining between them. This CDR3 region has 11 residues. The germline V gene has CDR1 DFQATT and CDR2 SNEGSKA (reference sequence).

This clonotype was seen many times. The chain joins TRBV19 to TRBJ2-3; D is uncertain. Germline V CDR1 and CDR2: LNHDA, SQIVND (reference sequence). Trimming stripped 2 bases from V and 2 bases from J, with 8 bases between. This CDR3 has 14 amino acids. The CDR3 sequence is CASSITEFTDTQYF. In DNA form, the CDR3 reads TGTGCCAGTAGTATAACGGAGTTCACAGATACGCAGTATTTT. The whole variable domain, remainder taken from reference TRBV19 and TRBJ2-3, is DGGITQSPKYLFRKEGQNVTLSCEQNLNHDAMYWYRQDPGQGLRLIYYSQIVNDFQKGDIAEGYSVSREKKESFPLTVTSAQKNPTAFYLCASSITEFTDTQYFGPGTRLTVL.